The T cell receptor (beta chain) described here comes from a study of T-cell reconstitution after alpha-beta-depleted transplantation in children. Study observations and caveats: Among T cells one year after transplant, newly produced cells accounted for most counts and diversity. About two months after transplant, alpha-beta T cells reportedly came from several hundred expanded graft clones.

In the case of this clonotype: Antigen specificity is unknown.

Trimming took 7 bases from V and 4 from J; bases not matched to a gene: 9. The germline V gene has CDR1 SNHLY and CDR2 FYNNEI. The CDR3 loop spans 16 amino acids. During its preparation, the TCRbeta library received unique molecular identifiers. TCRdb called the PCR reads again in MiXCR, with one record for every CDR3 protein. The profile covers fewer than 550,000 distinct CDR3 sequences, with around 10% appearing a single time and about 14% taken by the ten largest. The chain carries TRBV2 and TRBJ2-3; 12 bases are a match to TRBD2. The sequences come from PBMCs, mostly from graft donor cells, collected 180 days after TCRalphabeta/CD19-depleted stem cell transplant. This TCR was recovered from a female patient aged 2-10 years who had a stem cell transplant for aplastic anemia, so the T cells may come from the graft donor. CDR3 region: CASILTSGREADTQYF. CDR3 nucleotide sequence: TGTGCCAGCATCCTGACTAGCGGGAGAGAGGCAGATACGCAGTATTTT. The whole variable domain, filled in from reference TRBV2 and TRBJ2-3, reads EPEVTQTPSHQVTQMGQEVILRCVPISNHLYFYWYRQILGQKVEFLVSFYNNEISEKSEIFDDQFSVERPDGSNFTLKIRSTKLEDSAMYFCASILTSGREADTQYFGPGTRLTVL.